This T cell receptor beta chain emerged from a study of blood T cells in healthy people across ages. This clonotype was counted a few times. A sample-barcoded 5' primer and a J-beta primer mix were used in a second PCR of about 7 to 11 cycles. Carrying 12 random nucleotides, a template-switch adaptor labeled each individual cDNA molecule. MiXCR, run by TCRdb on the 5' RACE reads, gives a single entry per CDR3 protein. The table records 800,000 or so distinct CDR3 sequences, 25% of them present only once. The J segment lost 6 bases and the V segment lost 5 bases, leaving 9 bases of the junction unmatched. Germline V gene data show CDR1 as LNHNV and CDR2 as YYDKDF (reference sequence). The CDR3 contains 15 residues. These same records also appear under a second study, on T cells of mothers and their children. As that study records: A few healthy Caucasian mothers, along with their six children, served as the donors. The effect of thymic selection on TCR recombination output is similar between related and unrelated pairs. The authors found no persistent microchimeric T cell clones.

V is TRBV15 and J is TRBJ2-1; TRBD1 matches 8 bases. Specimen: blood. The clonotype originates from a boy younger than 18 in good health. CDR3 amino acids: CATSGTGGPGNEQFF. The CDR3 region has the DNA TGTGCCACCAGCGGGACAGGAGGGCCAGGCAATGAGCAGTTCTTC.